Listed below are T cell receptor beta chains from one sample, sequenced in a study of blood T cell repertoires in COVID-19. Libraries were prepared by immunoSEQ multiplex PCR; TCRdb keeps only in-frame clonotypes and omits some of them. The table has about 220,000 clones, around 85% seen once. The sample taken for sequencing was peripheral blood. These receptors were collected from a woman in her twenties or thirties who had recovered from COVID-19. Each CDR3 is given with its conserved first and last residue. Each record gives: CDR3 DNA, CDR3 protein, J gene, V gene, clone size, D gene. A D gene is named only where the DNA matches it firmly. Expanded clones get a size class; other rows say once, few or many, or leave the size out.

CDR3 DNA: TGTGCCAGCAGCTTAGAGGTTCTAGTGCGGAATGAGCAGTTCTTC
CDR3 protein: CASSLEVLVRNEQFF
J gene: TRBJ2-1
V gene: TRBV7-2
clone size: once
D gene: -

CDR3 DNA: TGTGCCAGTAGTATAGATCGGACAGGCCCTGGGGCCAACGTCCTGACTTTC
CDR3 protein: CASSIDRTGPGANVLTF
J gene: TRBJ2-6
V gene: TRBV19
clone size: -
D gene: TRBD1

CDR3 DNA: TGTGCCAGCAGCGCCTTTAGCGGCAACACCGGGGAGCTGTTTTTT
CDR3 protein: CASSAFSGNTGELFF
J gene: TRBJ2-2
V gene: TRBV9
clone size: -
D gene: -

CDR3 DNA: TGTGCCAGTAGTCTAGGGGGCTCTAGCACAGATACGCAGTATTTT
CDR3 protein: CASSLGGSSTDTQYF
J gene: TRBJ2-3
V gene: TRBV19
clone size: -
D gene: TRBD1

CDR3 DNA: TGTGCCGGACCCACGGCCGGGACAGAGAACACTGAAGCTTTCTTT
CDR3 protein: CAGPTAGTENTEAFF
J gene: TRBJ1-1
V gene: TRBV21-1
clone size: -
D gene: -

CDR3 DNA: TGTGCCAGCAGCTTACGGATTCACGGGACCTACAATGAGCAGTTCTTC
CDR3 protein: CASSLRIHGTYNEQFF
J gene: TRBJ2-1
V gene: TRBV7-2
clone size: -
D gene: -

CDR3 DNA: TGTGCCAGCAGCGCGCTTCGACAGGGGGGTGACTATGGCTACACCTTC
CDR3 protein: CASSALRQGGDYGYTF
J gene: TRBJ1-2
V gene: TRBV9
clone size: -
D gene: TRBD1

CDR3 DNA: TGCGCCAGCGGCACGCGGGGGGGCCGGACCGGGGAGCTGTTTTTT
CDR3 protein: CASGTRGGRTGELFF
J gene: TRBJ2-2
V gene: TRBV4-1
clone size: -
D gene: TRBD2

CDR3 DNA: TGTGCCATCAGTGGACCGGGGACAGCACTTTATGGCTACACCTTC
CDR3 protein: CAISGPGTALYGYTF
J gene: TRBJ1-2
V gene: TRBV10-3
clone size: -
D gene: TRBD1

CDR3 DNA: TGTGCCAGCAGCTTAGAACTAGCGGGGGGGCCCTCCAGGATCGAGCAGTTCTTC
CDR3 protein: CASSLELAGGPSRIEQFF
J gene: TRBJ2-1
V gene: TRBV7-2
clone size: -
D gene: TRBD2

CDR3 DNA: TGTGCCAGCAGTTACTCCCGGGACAGCCACAATCAGCCCCAGCATTTT
CDR3 protein: CASSYSRDSHNQPQHF
J gene: TRBJ1-5
V gene: TRBV6-5
clone size: once
D gene: TRBD1

CDR3 DNA: TGTGCCAGCAGTGAGGTGAATCGCGGTGAAGCTTTCTTT
CDR3 protein: CASSEVNRGEAFF
J gene: TRBJ1-1
V gene: TRBV2
clone size: once
D gene: -

CDR3 DNA: TGCACCAGCAGCCAAGGACTCCTATACGAGACCCAGTACTTC
CDR3 protein: CTSSQGLLYETQYF
J gene: TRBJ2-5
V gene: TRBV1
clone size: -
D gene: -

CDR3 DNA: TGTGCCAGCAGTGAACAACCCAGCGGGGGGGCTTTCGCAGATACGCAGTATTTT
CDR3 protein: CASSEQPSGGAFADTQYF
J gene: TRBJ2-3
V gene: TRBV6-1
clone size: once
D gene: TRBD2

CDR3 DNA: TGTGCCAGCAGTTACTTCGGGACAGCGCCTAAGGGCTACACCTTC
CDR3 protein: CASSYFGTAPKGYTF
J gene: TRBJ1-2
V gene: TRBV6-5
clone size: -
D gene: TRBD1

CDR3 DNA: TGTGCCAGCTTGGAGGGACGTGTCCAAGAGACCCAGTACTTC
CDR3 protein: CASLEGRVQETQYF
J gene: TRBJ2-5
V gene: TRBV2
clone size: -
D gene: -

CDR3 DNA: TGTGCCACAGAGGGCTCTGGAAACACCATATATTTT
CDR3 protein: CATEGSGNTIYF
J gene: TRBJ1-3
V gene: TRBV10-3
clone size: few
D gene: -

CDR3 DNA: TGTGCCAGCAGCCTACTCCGGACAGGGGGCTACGAGCAGTACTTC
CDR3 protein: CASSLLRTGGYEQYF
J gene: TRBJ2-7
V gene: TRBV4-2
clone size: -
D gene: TRBD1

CDR3 DNA: TGTGCCAGCCGCGAGGGGAGGACCGGGGAGCTGTTTTTT
CDR3 protein: CASREGRTGELFF
J gene: TRBJ2-2
V gene: TRBV6-5
clone size: -
D gene: -

CDR3 DNA: TGTGCCAGCAGCCCCGGTCCACTCTACGAGCAGTACTTC
CDR3 protein: CASSPGPLYEQYF
J gene: TRBJ2-7
V gene: TRBV5-5
clone size: -
D gene: -

CDR3 DNA: TGTGCCAGCAGCTTGGAGGTCACTATGTACAATGAGCAGTTCTTC
CDR3 protein: CASSLEVTMYNEQFF
J gene: TRBJ2-1
V gene: TRBV5-4
clone size: -
D gene: -

CDR3 DNA: TGTGCCAGCAGTTTACGGGTGGACACTGAAGCTTTCTTT
CDR3 protein: CASSLRVDTEAFF
J gene: TRBJ1-1
V gene: TRBV12-3/TRBV12-4
clone size: -
D gene: -

CDR3 DNA: TGTGCCAGCAGCACGACCCGGACAGGGGGCACAGATACGCAGTATTTT
CDR3 protein: CASSTTRTGGTDTQYF
J gene: TRBJ2-3
V gene: TRBV6-6
clone size: -
D gene: TRBD1

CDR3 DNA: TGTGCCAGCAGTCAAGTTACAGGCGTCTCCTACAATGAGCAGTTCTTC
CDR3 protein: CASSQVTGVSYNEQFF
J gene: TRBJ2-1
V gene: TRBV6-2/TRBV6-3
clone size: -
D gene: -

CDR3 DNA: TGTGCCAGCAGTAAAATAGTGTCACAAGAGACCCAGTACTTC
CDR3 protein: CASSKIVSQETQYF
J gene: TRBJ2-5
V gene: TRBV2
clone size: -
D gene: -

CDR3 DNA: TGTGCCAGCAGCCAAGATCAACAGTACGGCTACACCTTC
CDR3 protein: CASSQDQQYGYTF
J gene: TRBJ1-2
V gene: TRBV14
clone size: -
D gene: -